This T cell receptor beta chain originates from a study of T cells in Graves' hyperthyroidism and ophthalmopathy. The length of the CDR3 is 14 residues. In germline, CDR1 is SGHVS, CDR2 FQNEAQ. V dropped 1 base and J dropped 4 bases, with 8 bases sitting between them. TCR beta CDR3 regions were amplified from RNA transcripts. HTBI primers were employed in a first-round RT-PCR of the TCR CDR3. TCRdb reprocessed the multiplex PCR reads via MiXCR and lists one record per CDR3 protein. Seen here are approximately 610,000 distinct CDR3 sequences, around 15% observed once, and the top ten hold 15% to 20%. This sequence originates from a woman between 18 and 29 years old with Graves' hyperthyroidism. The J gene is TRBJ2-1, the V gene TRBV7-8, with unresolved D. Sequenced: blood. CDR3 residues: CASSLEGTYNEQFF. CDR3 DNA sequence: TGTGCCAGCAGCTTAGAGGGTACTTACAATGAGCAGTTCTTC.